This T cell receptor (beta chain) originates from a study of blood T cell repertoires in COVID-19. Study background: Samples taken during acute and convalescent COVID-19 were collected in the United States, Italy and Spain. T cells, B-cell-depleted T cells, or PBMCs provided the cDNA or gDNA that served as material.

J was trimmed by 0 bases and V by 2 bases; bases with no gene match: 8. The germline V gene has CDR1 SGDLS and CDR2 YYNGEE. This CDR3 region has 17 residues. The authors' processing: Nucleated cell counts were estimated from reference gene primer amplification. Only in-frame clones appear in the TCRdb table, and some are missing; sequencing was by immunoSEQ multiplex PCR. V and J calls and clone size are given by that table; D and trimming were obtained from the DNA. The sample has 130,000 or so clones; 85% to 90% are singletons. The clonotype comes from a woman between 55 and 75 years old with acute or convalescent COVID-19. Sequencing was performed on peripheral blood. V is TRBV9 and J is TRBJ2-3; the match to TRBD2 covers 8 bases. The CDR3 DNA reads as TGTGCCAGCAGCGTCAGTACCAGCGGGGGTAGCACAGATACGCAGTATTTT. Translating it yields CASSVSTSGGSTDTQYF.